Shown below are 31 T cell receptor beta chains from a single sample sequenced in a study of cytomegalovirus exposure and HLA in healthy donors. PCR employed 60 Vbeta and 13 Jbeta primers. Here immunoSEQ multiplex PCR was the method, and the copy in TCRdb shows in-frame clones only, minus some. The sample lists roughly 290,000 clones, approximately 80% seen once, with about 0.28% in the top ten. Sequenced: PBMCs. Receptors originate from a girl aged 2 to 9 in good health and CMV-seronegative.

The rearrangement links TRBV7-7 to TRBJ2-1; D might be TRBD2 (6 bases). In germline, CDR1 is SSHAT, CDR2 FNYEAQ (reference sequence). CDR3 length: 14 residues. Trimming stripped 4 bases from V and 8 bases from J, with 15 bases between. The CDR3 is CASSSLAGYDEQFF. In nucleotides, the CDR3 is TGTGCCAGCAGCTCGTTGGCGGGGTACGATGAGCAGTTCTTC.

The rearrangement joins TRBV7-9 to TRBJ2-5, with a tentative D call TRBD1 (6 bases). The end of the DNA fits TRBJ2-7 better, so the J call may be wrong. Germline values: CDR1 SEHNR, CDR2 FQNEAQ (reference sequence). The CDR3 is made up of 14 amino acids. The CDR3 loop is CASSLGQGTYEQYF. Written as DNA, the CDR3 is TGTGCCAGCAGCTTAGGCCAGGGGACCTACGAGCAGTACTTC.

The V and J genes are TRBV14 and TRBJ1-2; the match to TRBD1 covers 8 bases. The V gene's germline CDR1 is SGHDN and CDR2 FVKESK. V was pared by 4 bases and J by 1 base, with 14 bases of the junction left unmatched. The CDR3 sequence is 18 residues long. This CDR3 is CASSRSWGDRRYNYGYTF. The CDR3 nucleotides read TGTGCCAGCAGCCGGTCTTGGGGGGACAGGAGATATAACTATGGCTACACCTTC.

The chain couples TRBV25-1 to TRBJ2-2; 12 bases align to TRBD1. The trim removed 6 bases at V and 5 bases at J, leaving 7 bases unmatched. Germline assignment: CDR1 MGHDK and CDR2 SYGVNS. This CDR3 has 16 residues. The CDR3 reads CASRSRDRGPTGELFF. CDR3 nucleotides: TGTGCCAGCAGGTCCCGGGACAGGGGGCCAACCGGGGAGCTGTTTTTT.

The V and J genes are TRBV4-2 and TRBJ2-7, with D maybe TRBD2 (5 bases). Trimming removed 4 bases from V and 2 bases from J, with 15 bases in between. Per the germline V gene, CDR1 is LGHNA and CDR2 is YNFKEQ. This CDR3 is built from 15 residues. The CDR3 here is CASSPKLSGAYEQYF. The CDR3 DNA is TGTGCCAGCAGCCCTAAACTGAGCGGAGCCTACGAGCAGTACTTC.

V and J are TRBV27 and TRBJ1-6, with 8 bases lining up with TRBD1. Germline lookup yields CDR1 MNHEY and CDR2 SMNVEV (reference sequence). V shed 3 bases and J 6 bases; nucleotides not matched to a gene: 4. The CDR3 has 15 amino acids. CDR3: CASSFSGQANSPLHF. The CDR3 nucleotides are TGTGCCAGCAGTTTTTCGGGACAGGCTAATTCACCCCTCCACTTT.

V usage is TRBV5-1 and J usage is TRBJ2-1; the D is unclear. This CDR3 is built from 18 residues. V was cut by 0 bases and J by 0 bases, with 16 bases left in between. The V gene's germline CDR1 is SGHRS and CDR2 YFSETQ. The CDR3 bases are TGCGCCAGCAGCTTGGCCATCGAGGCGATGAGCTCCTACAATGAGCAGTTCTTC. Protein: CASSLAIEAMSSYNEQFF.

This rearrangement joins TRBV7-6 to TRBJ1-1; 7 bases agree with TRBD1. From germline, CDR1 is SGHVS and CDR2 FNYEAQ. Trimming at V came to 2 bases and at J to 4 bases, leaving 19 bases not matched to a gene. This CDR3 spans 19 amino acids. In DNA form, the CDR3 reads TGTGCCAGCAGCTTACGGGAGGGAGGACAGGTGGCGAGGGTCACTGAAGCTTTCTTT. The encoded protein is CASSLREGGQVARVTEAFF.

This clone was detected a few times. The gene calls are TRBV14 and TRBJ1-1, with D maybe TRBD1 (5 bases). CDR3 size: 19 residues. Looked up from germline, CDR1 is SGHDN and CDR2 is FVKESK. V lost 0 bases and J 2 bases, leaving 22 bases between the germline ends. In DNA form, the CDR3 reads TGTGCCAGCAGCCAAGATATTCTCTCGAAGGCAGGGATAAACACTGAAGCTTTCTTT. It codes for CASSQDILSKAGINTEAFF.

This clone was detected only a few times. The gene calls are TRBV6-5 and TRBJ2-3; the D gene is possibly TRBD2 (5 bases). The CDR3 loop spans 16 amino acids. Germline CDR1 MNHEY, CDR2 SVGAGI. Between the trimmed V and J ends, which lost 2 bases and 4 bases, there was a span of 16 bases. For the CDR3, the DNA is TGTGCCAGCAGTTACCTTCGGGGTCCCACATCAGATACGCAGTATTTT. It encodes CASSYLRGPTSDTQYF.

The genes are TRBV7-9 and TRBJ2-7; D may be TRBD1 (6 bases). From germline, CDR1 is SEHNR and CDR2 FQNEAQ (reference sequence). The CDR3 has 15 residues. V lost 0 bases, J lost 5 bases, and 14 bases lay in between. The CDR3 bases are TGTGCCAGCAGCTTAGCCAGGGGACCGCTCGACGAGCAGTACTTC. Translating it yields CASSLARGPLDEQYF.

This clone was detected once. V and J are TRBV28 and TRBJ1-2, with D possibly being TRBD1 (5 bases). This CDR3 spans 12 amino acids. Germline-derived CDR1 and CDR2 are MDHEN and SYDVKM. V was pared by 5 bases and J by 5 bases, with 9 bases between. The DNA for the CDR3 is TGTGCCAGCAGTCCGGGACTTTATGGCTACACCTTC. Protein: CASSPGLYGYTF.

J is TRBJ2-1 and V is TRBV7-8; 9 bases fit TRBD2. This CDR3 is 15 amino acids long. The germline V gene has CDR1 SGHVS and CDR2 FQNEAQ. V dropped 5 bases and J dropped 8; count of bases not matched to a gene: 10. CDR3 region: CASSRIAGERDEQFF. The CDR3 DNA reads as TGTGCCAGCAGCAGAATAGCGGGGGAACGAGATGAGCAGTTCTTC.

This rearrangement joins TRBV25-1 to TRBJ2-5, with TRBD2 matching over 7 bases. This CDR3 contains 16 residues. V was pared by 5 bases and J by 5 bases, with 14 bases of the junction left unmatched. CDR1 is MGHDK, CDR2 SYGVNS, per germline. The CDR3 DNA follows: TGTGCCAGCAGTCAAATACAGCGGGGATCGGCGGAGACCCAGTACTTC. The encoded protein is CASSQIQRGSAETQYF.

This clone occurred once. The chain recombines TRBV7-9 with TRBJ1-1, with a possible D match to TRBD1 (6 bases). V was clipped by 6 bases and J by 3 bases, with 14 bases between them. The CDR3 contains 14 residues. Germline V gene data show CDR1 as SEHNR and CDR2 as FQNEAQ (reference sequence). The CDR3 here is CASRPTGKDTEAFF. CDR3 sequence (DNA): TGTGCCAGCAGACCAACAGGGAAAGACACTGAAGCTTTCTTT.

V and J are TRBV7-2 and TRBJ2-7, with a possible D match to TRBD1 (6 bases). V lost 3 bases and J 2 bases, leaving 11 bases between the germline ends. The CDR3 is 14 amino acids. Germline CDR1 and CDR2: SGHTA and FQGNSA. Here the CDR3 reads CASSFRQEPYEQYF. The CDR3 DNA sequence: TGTGCCAGCAGCTTTCGACAGGAGCCCTACGAGCAGTACTTC. Supplemented by reference TRBV7-2 and TRBJ2-7, the full variable domain reads GAGVSQSPSNKVTEKGKDVELRCDPISGHTALYWYRQSLGQGLEFLIYFQGNSAPDKSGLPSDRFSAERTGGSVSTLTIQRTQQEDSAVYLCASSFRQEPYEQYFGPGTRLTVT.

This clone showed up just once. The chain couples TRBV28 to TRBJ1-2; D is possibly TRBD1 (5 bases). Germline values: CDR1 MDHEN, CDR2 SYDVKM. The CDR3 loop spans 15 amino acids. The V gene lost 8 bases and the J gene lost 8 bases, with 24 bases spanning the gap. For the CDR3, the DNA is TGTGCCAGCGGGTTTTGGGAAGACAGTGACTCCGGCTACACCTTC. Its translation is CASGFWEDSDSGYTF.

The V gene is TRBV5-1, the J gene TRBJ1-2; a weak D match, TRBD1 (5 bases). The CDR3 is 13 amino acids. Germline-derived CDR1 and CDR2 are SGHRS and YFSETQ. Trimming stripped 0 bases from V and 2 bases from J, with 5 bases between. CDR3 region: CASSLDRNYGYTF. CDR3 DNA: TGCGCCAGCAGCTTGGACAGGAACTATGGCTACACCTTC.

The chain carries TRBV6-5 and TRBJ2-2, with a tentative D call TRBD1 (5 bases). The germline CDR1 and CDR2 sequences are MNHEY and SVGAGI. The V end was cut by 2 bases, the J end by 7 bases, with 17 bases between. This CDR3 is built from 16 residues. The CDR3, as DNA: TGTGCCAGCAGTTACCAACCGACAGCCTCAGTCGGGGAGCTGTTTTTT. Translating it yields CASSYQPTASVGELFF.

The chain has TRBV28 and TRBJ1-2; D gene unclear. Germline V gene data show CDR1 as MDHEN and CDR2 as SYDVKM. The CDR3 totals 13 residues. V was shortened by 2 bases and J by 4 bases, with 8 bases between the two germline ends. CDR3 sequence reads: CASSLGYSYGYTF. CDR3 bases: TGTGCCAGCAGTTTAGGTTACAGCTATGGCTACACCTTC.

Comment on this clone: At one of its ends the junction is not consistent with the germline gene, which may arise from a read error. The chain combines TRBV7-9 with TRBJ1-1; D gene ambiguous. This CDR3 is built from 15 residues. Germline values: CDR1 SEHNR, CDR2 FQNEAQ (reference sequence). The CDR3 region is CSSSSRYKERTEAFF. The CDR3 DNA sequence: TGTTCCAGCAGCTCTAGATACAAAGAGAGGACTGAAGCTTTCTTT.

V gene TRBV30 combines with J gene TRBJ2-7; 8 bases fit TRBD1. Germline V gene data show CDR1 as GTSNPN and CDR2 as SVGIG (reference sequence). CDR3 length: 14 amino acids. V lost 0 bases to trimming and J lost 4 bases; unmatched junction nucleotides: 5. CDR3 sequence reads: CAWSVGQGQYEQYF. The CDR3 DNA reads TGTGCCTGGAGTGTAGGACAGGGACAGTACGAGCAGTACTTC.

The genes are TRBV6-5 and TRBJ1-2; D gene ambiguous. The CDR3 is 13 amino acids. V was trimmed by 2 bases and J by 8 bases, leaving 12 bases between them. CDR1 and CDR2 (germline): MNHEY, SVGAGI. The CDR3 DNA sequence: TGTGCCAGCAGTTACGGAGTCGTTGGGGGCTACACCTTC. Protein: CASSYGVVGGYTF.

This clone was seen just once. This chain links TRBV28 with TRBJ2-4; TRBD2 might be the D (5 bases). Per germline, CDR1 MDHEN and CDR2 SYDVKM. Trimming shortened V by 3 bases and J by 2 bases, and 8 bases separated the two germline ends. This CDR3 spans 14 amino acids. This CDR3 is CASSLSGSKNIQYF. DNA of the CDR3: TGTGCCAGCAGTTTGTCGGGGTCCAAAAACATTCAGTACTTC.

V is TRBV4-2 and J is TRBJ1-1; 7 nucleotides align to TRBD1. Trimming cost V 1 base and J 0 bases; bases outside gene matches: 11. There are 18 residues in the CDR3. Germline-derived CDR1 and CDR2 are LGHNA and YNFKEQ. The CDR3: CASSQVGTMTGMNTEAFF. As DNA, the CDR3 is TGTGCCAGCAGCCAAGTAGGGACCATGACAGGGATGAACACTGAAGCTTTCTTT.

The CDR3 sequence is CATLPGHNRQYF. DNA for the CDR3: TGCGCCACACTTCCGGGACACAACCGGCAGTACTTC. This chain links TRBV4-1 with TRBJ2-5, with D maybe TRBD1 (6 bases). This CDR3 is built from 12 residues. Germline V gene data show CDR1 as MGHRA and CDR2 as YSYEKL. Trimming stripped 10 bases from V and 11 bases from J, with 20 bases between.

V is TRBV28 and J is TRBJ1-2; D is undetermined. Trimming stripped 3 bases from V and 6 bases from J, with 17 bases between. This CDR3 contains 15 residues. From germline, CDR1 is MDHEN and CDR2 SYDVKM. The CDR3: CASSLWREVPNGYTF. The CDR3 bases are TGTGCCAGCAGTTTGTGGAGGGAGGTACCCAATGGCTACACCTTC.

V and J are TRBV30 and TRBJ1-3, with TRBD1 matching 9 bases. V lost 2 bases, J lost 3 bases, and 5 bases stayed unmatched. The germline CDR1 and CDR2 sequences are GTSNPN and SVGIG (reference sequence). The CDR3 is 15 residues long. CDR3: CAWSWGQGSGNTIYF. CDR3 coding DNA: TGTGCCTGGAGTTGGGGACAGGGAAGTGGAAACACCATATATTTT. The full variable domain, its missing parts supplied by reference TRBV30 and TRBJ1-3, is SQTIHQWPATLVQPVGSPLSLECTVEGTSNPNLYWYRQAAGRGLQLLFYSVGIGQISSEVPQNLSASRPQDRQFILSSKKLLLSDSGFYLCAWSWGQGSGNTIYFGEGSWLTVV.

The V gene is TRBV30, the J gene TRBJ2-7; 7 bases line up with TRBD2. The CDR3 is 14 residues long. The germline V gene encodes CDR1 GTSNPN and CDR2 SVGIG (reference sequence). V lost 2 bases and J lost 1; bases outside the gene matches: 5. For the CDR3, the DNA is TGTGCCTGGAGTCCCGGGGAGGGGTCCTACGAGCAGTACTTC. Its protein is CAWSPGEGSYEQYF.

This clone was detected a few times. The chain couples TRBV11-2 to TRBJ1-4, with TRBD1 matching over 8 bases. This CDR3 comprises 15 residues. Unmatched junction bases numbered 5, after V lost 5 bases and J lost 3 bases. Germline CDR1 SGHAT, CDR2 FQNNGV. The CDR3 is CASSRGTGPNEKLFF. In DNA, the CDR3 is TGTGCCAGCAGCCGAGGGACAGGACCTAATGAAAAACTGTTTTTT.

The chain joins TRBV30 to TRBJ2-5; no clear D. This CDR3 has 11 residues. Trimming took 8 bases from V and 7 from J, leaving 14 bases between them. Looked up from germline, CDR1 is GTSNPN and CDR2 is SVGIG (reference sequence). CDR3 region: CARDGSRTQYF. The DNA of the CDR3 is TGTGCCCGCGACGGGTCCCGGACCCAGTACTTC.